These T cell receptor beta chains were read from a single sample in a study of shared clonotypes between healthy human individuals. Profiling relied on immunoSEQ multiplex PCR, and the TCRdb table lists in-frame clones only, not all of them. The sample holds 2 million to 2.5 million clones, approximately 95% seen once. Sample: naive CD4+ T cells sorted from blood. The receptors shown here come from a man younger than 35 in good health. CDR3s include the opening cysteine and the closing phenylalanine or tryptophan. Each record gives: J gene, D gene, clone size, V gene, CDR3 DNA, CDR3 protein. D genes are given only for firm matches. Only part of the rows carry a size: once, few, many, or a class if the clone is expanded.

j_gene: TRBJ2-7; d_gene: TRBD2; abundance: NA; v_gene: TRBV5-4; CDR3nt: TGTGCCAGCAGCCGGCTCGGCGGGAGAACTAACGAGCAGTACTTC; CDR3aa: CASSRLGGRTNEQYF
j_gene: TRBJ1-4; d_gene: NA; abundance: NA; v_gene: TRBV5-1; CDR3nt: TGCGCCAGCAGGACAGGCAAGACAACTAATGAAAAACTGTTTTTT; CDR3aa: CASRTGKTTNEKLFF
j_gene: TRBJ1-4; d_gene: TRBD1; abundance: once; v_gene: TRBV4-1; CDR3nt: TGCGCCAGCAGCCAATTCGACAGGGGGCTTACCAATGAAAAACTGTTTTTT; CDR3aa: CASSQFDRGLTNEKLFF
j_gene: TRBJ1-4; d_gene: TRBD1; abundance: NA; v_gene: TRBV10-3; CDR3nt: TGTGCCATCAGTGAGTCGGGGGGACAGATAACTAATGAAAAACTGTTTTTT; CDR3aa: CAISESGGQITNEKLFF
j_gene: TRBJ2-7; d_gene: TRBD2; abundance: NA; v_gene: TRBV5-1; CDR3nt: TGCGCCAGCAGCCCCCGATCTAGCGGCCAATCCTACGAGCAGTACTTC; CDR3aa: CASSPRSSGQSYEQYF
j_gene: TRBJ1-2; d_gene: TRBD1; abundance: NA; v_gene: TRBV28; CDR3nt: TGTGCCAGCAGTCCTATAGGATGGGGGACAGGTGAAGATGGCTACACCTTC; CDR3aa: CASSPIGWGTGEDGYTF
j_gene: TRBJ1-2; d_gene: TRBD1; abundance: NA; v_gene: TRBV15; CDR3nt: TGTGCCACCAGCAGAGCAACACGGGACAGGGAGGTTAACTATGGCTACACCTTC; CDR3aa: CATSRATRDREVNYGYTF
j_gene: TRBJ2-2; d_gene: NA; abundance: NA; v_gene: TRBV19; CDR3nt: TGTGCCAGTAGTATATTCCGGGGGGCAAGCACCGGGGAGCTGTTTTTT; CDR3aa: CASSIFRGASTGELFF
j_gene: TRBJ1-4; d_gene: NA; abundance: NA; v_gene: TRBV2; CDR3nt: TGTGCCAGCAGTGATAGGACGGCAACTAATGAAAAACTGTTTTTT; CDR3aa: CASSDRTATNEKLFF
j_gene: TRBJ2-7; d_gene: NA; abundance: NA; v_gene: TRBV28; CDR3nt: TGTGCCAGCACAGAAAGGGGCAGGGTAGACCACGAGCAGTACTTC; CDR3aa: CASTERGRVDHEQYF
j_gene: TRBJ2-7; d_gene: TRBD1; abundance: NA; v_gene: TRBV11-2; CDR3nt: TGTGCCAGCAGCTTAGTAGGTACAGGGGGGTTATTGGAGCAGTACTTC; CDR3aa: CASSLVGTGGLLEQYF
j_gene: TRBJ2-7; d_gene: TRBD2; abundance: NA; v_gene: TRBV4-3; CDR3nt: TGCGCCAGCAGCCTAGGCGGGGGAATCTCCTACGAGCAGTACTTC; CDR3aa: CASSLGGGISYEQYF
j_gene: TRBJ2-5; d_gene: TRBD1; abundance: NA; v_gene: TRBV6-6; CDR3nt: TGTGCCAGCAGGCCCCGGACAGGACAAGAGACCCAGTACTTC; CDR3aa: CASRPRTGQETQYF
j_gene: TRBJ1-2; d_gene: TRBD1; abundance: NA; v_gene: TRBV28; CDR3nt: TGTGCCAGCAGTGTCTTGGGACAGGGGATGGATGGCTACACCTTC; CDR3aa: CASSVLGQGMDGYTF
j_gene: TRBJ1-4; d_gene: TRBD1; abundance: NA; v_gene: TRBV4-3; CDR3nt: TGCGCCAGCAGCCAAGCTTTGGGACAGCCGAATGAAAAACTGTTTTTT; CDR3aa: CASSQALGQPNEKLFF
j_gene: TRBJ2-7; d_gene: NA; abundance: NA; v_gene: TRBV6-5; CDR3nt: TGTGCCAGCAGTCGGGACGGAGGGGAGCAGTACTTC; CDR3aa: CASSRDGGEQYF
j_gene: TRBJ2-1; d_gene: NA; abundance: NA; v_gene: TRBV27; CDR3nt: TGTGCCAGCAACCGGGACGGAGTCCATGAGCAGTTCTTC; CDR3aa: CASNRDGVHEQFF
j_gene: TRBJ1-6; d_gene: NA; abundance: NA; v_gene: TRBV2; CDR3nt: TGTGCCGGGGAGAATTCCGGTAATTCACCCCTCCACTTT; CDR3aa: CAGENSGNSPLHF
j_gene: TRBJ2-1; d_gene: NA; abundance: NA; v_gene: TRBV7-2; CDR3nt: TGTGCCAGCAGCTTAGGTAGCGTTCCAGGGCAAGAGCAGTTCTTC; CDR3aa: CASSLGSVPGQEQFF
j_gene: TRBJ2-3; d_gene: TRBD2; abundance: NA; v_gene: TRBV5-1; CDR3nt: TGCGCCAGCAGTCCGGTCTTAGCGGGGCCCACAGATACGCAGTATTTT; CDR3aa: CASSPVLAGPTDTQYF